Below, 16 T cell receptor beta chains from the same sample are listed, as sequenced in a study of OX40 agonist ivuxolimab in advanced cancers. Sequencing used immunoSEQ multiplex PCR; TCRdb keeps in-frame clones, though not all of them. Among roughly 70,000 clones, roughly 90% were seen once, and the ten largest hold 2.8%. The sample here was CD4+ or CD8+ T cells sorted from blood, taken in a trial of the OX40 agonist ivuxolimab. These receptors were taken from an adult with an advanced solid tumor such as melanoma, head and neck, liver or kidney cancer.

For this clone: The junction departs from germline at one end; a sequencing error may be responsible. The rearrangement links TRBV7-7 to TRBJ2-5; D unresolved. The CDR3 sequence is 14 residues long. Germline V CDR1 and CDR2: SSHAT, FNYEAQ (reference sequence). CDR3 region: CASSPGSNSETQYF. CDR3 coding DNA: TGTGCTAGCAGCCCTGGCAGCAACTCAGAGACCCAGTACTTC.

This chain links TRBV18 with TRBJ2-7, with 8 nucleotides matching TRBD2. The length of the CDR3 is 14 residues. The germline CDR1 and CDR2 sequences are KGHSH and LQKENI. After removal of 3 bases from V and 5 bases from J, the junction contained 6 bases not matched to a gene. In DNA, the CDR3 is TGTGCCAGCTCACCGGTAGCGGGGAAGAACGAGCAGTACTTC. This gives the protein CASSPVAGKNEQYF.

J is TRBJ2-7 and V is TRBV11-2; tentative D call: TRBD1 (6 bases). The germline V gene has CDR1 SGHAT and CDR2 FQNNGV. The CDR3 consists of 14 residues. Trimming removed 1 base at V and 3 bases at J, with 10 bases between. The CDR3 nucleotides are TGTGCCAGCAGCTTAGTATGGGGACACTACGAGCAGTACTTC. Protein sequence: CASSLVWGHYEQYF.

The gene calls are TRBV4-1 and TRBJ2-7; D may be TRBD1 (7 bases). The V end lost 4 bases, the J end lost 7 bases, and 23 bases lay between the germline ends. CDR1 MGHRA and CDR2 YSYEKL come from the germline V gene. CDR3 length equals 16 residues. The CDR3 nucleotides read TGCGCCAGCAGCCCAAAGCCGACAGGGACTGGGTGGGAGCAGTACTTC. It translates to CASSPKPTGTGWEQYF.

The V and J genes are TRBV28 and TRBJ1-2; 7 nucleotides match TRBD1. Germline V gene data show CDR1 as MDHEN and CDR2 as SYDVKM. The CDR3 is 15 residues long. Losses at the gene ends were 5 bases for V and 3 bases for J; bases not matched to a gene: 9. For the CDR3, the DNA is TGTGCCAGCAGTCCCAGGGAGGGGGCCTACTATGGCTACACCTTC. Amino acid sequence: CASSPREGAYYGYTF.

Written as DNA, the CDR3 is TGTGCCAGTAGTGGAGGGGGGGGCGCGGGTAACACTGAAGCTTTCTTT. Translation: CASSGGGGAGNTEAFF. The V and J genes are TRBV19 and TRBJ1-1; a weak D match, TRBD1 (6 bases). This CDR3 has 16 amino acids. From germline, CDR1 is LNHDA and CDR2 SQIVND (reference sequence). The V end lost 5 bases, the J end lost 2 bases, and 18 bases lay between the germline ends.

V gene TRBV5-6 combines with J gene TRBJ2-5, with D uncertain. The length of the CDR3 is 13 residues. Germline V gene sequence: CDR1 SGHDT, CDR2 YYEEEE. Trimming cost V 0 bases and J 2 bases, with 5 bases left between them. The CDR3 sequence: CASSLEVQETQYF. The CDR3 DNA sequence: TGTGCCAGCAGCTTGGAAGTACAAGAGACCCAGTACTTC.

V usage is TRBV6-4 and J usage is TRBJ1-5; D unresolved. The V gene lost 4 bases and the J gene lost 4 bases, with 8 bases spanning the gap. CDR1 is MRHNA, CDR2 SNTAGT, per germline. CDR3 size: 13 residues. The CDR3 is CASSVQENQPQHF. CDR3 sequence (DNA): TGTGCCAGCAGTGTTCAGGAGAATCAGCCCCAGCATTTT.

The rearrangement joins TRBV28 to TRBJ2-1; 7 bases are a match to TRBD2. Unmatched junction bases numbered 13, after V lost 6 bases and J lost 5 bases. Germline V gene sequence: CDR1 MDHEN, CDR2 SYDVKM. This CDR3 comprises 16 residues. The CDR3, as DNA: TGTGCCAGCAGATCCCTACCCCAGCGGGGAAACAATGAGCAGTTCTTC. It codes for CASRSLPQRGNNEQFF. Combining the CDR3 with reference TRBV28 and TRBJ2-1 gives the whole variable domain DVKVTQSSRYLVKRTGEKVFLECVQDMDHENMFWYRQDPGLGLRLIYFSYDVKMKEKGDIPEGYSVSREKKERFSLILESASTNQTSMYLCASRSLPQRGNNEQFFGPGTRLTVL.

The V gene is TRBV2, the J gene TRBJ2-1; D ambiguous. Germline V lookup: CDR1 SNHLY, CDR2 FYNNEI. Deletions cut 4 bases from V and 0 bases from J, with 10 bases between. This CDR3 has 15 residues. The DNA for the CDR3 is TGTGCCAGCAGTGTGGTACGGAGCTCCTACAATGAGCAGTTCTTC. Protein: CASSVVRSSYNEQFF. Combining the CDR3 with reference TRBV2 and TRBJ2-1 gives the whole variable domain EPEVTQTPSHQVTQMGQEVILRCVPISNHLYFYWYRQILGQKVEFLVSFYNNEISEKSEIFDDQFSVERPDGSNFTLKIRSTKLEDSAMYFCASSVVRSSYNEQFFGPGTRLTVL.

This chain uses TRBV19 with TRBJ2-7, with D tentatively TRBD2 (5 bases). Germline CDR1 and CDR2: LNHDA and SQIVND (reference sequence). Trimming pared 3 bases from V and 0 bases from J, leaving 9 bases between. This CDR3 region has 14 residues. The CDR3: CASSINGNSYEQYF. The CDR3 bases are TGTGCCAGTAGTATCAACGGGAACTCCTACGAGCAGTACTTC. The variable domain in full, with the rest retrieved from reference TRBV19 and TRBJ2-7, is DGGITQSPKYLFRKEGQNVTLSCEQNLNHDAMYWYRQDPGQGLRLIYYSQIVNDFQKGDIAEGYSVSREKKESFPLTVTSAQKNPTAFYLCASSINGNSYEQYFGPGTRLTVT.

This sequence joins TRBV5-1 and TRBJ2-7, with a possible D match to TRBD2 (6 bases). Germline CDR1 reads SGHRS; CDR2 reads YFSETQ. Trimming left V 4 bases short and J 1 base short, with 18 bases between. The CDR3 totals 16 residues. The CDR3 nucleotides are TGCGCCAGCAGCCCAGGGACTCTCACAAAATCCTACGAGCAGTACTTC. It yields the protein CASSPGTLTKSYEQYF.

CDR3 residues: CASKGTATGPEAFF. The CDR3 DNA is TGTGCCAGCAAGGGTACAGCTACGGGACCTGAAGCTTTCTTT. The rearrangement uses TRBV27 and TRBJ1-1; tentative D call: TRBD1 (5 bases). CDR1 is MNHEY, CDR2 SMNVEV, per germline (reference sequence). V was pared by 7 bases and J by 6 bases, with 18 bases between. The CDR3 totals 14 residues.

The chain combines TRBV30 with TRBJ2-5; D possibly matches TRBD1 or TRBD2 (6 bases each). V gave up 4 bases and J gave up 9 bases, with 18 bases separating them. Germline CDR1 is GTSNPN and CDR2 is SVGIG (reference sequence). This CDR3 has 13 amino acids. The CDR3 sequence is CAWTGGPLGAQYF. CDR3 DNA: TGTGCCTGGACTGGGGGGCCCTTGGGGGCCCAGTACTTC.

This chain links TRBV25-1 with TRBJ2-3, with D unclear. The CDR3 loop spans 14 amino acids. Germline lookup yields CDR1 MGHDK and CDR2 SYGVNS. Trimming took off 1 base at V and 0 bases at J, with 5 bases between the two ends. CDR3 sequence (DNA): TGTGCCAGCAGTGAATTCTACAGCACAGATACGCAGTATTTT. The encoded protein is CASSEFYSTDTQYF.

The chain links TRBV30 to TRBJ2-7; TRBD2 agrees at 7 bases. Unmatched junction bases numbered 9, after V lost 4 bases and J lost 6 bases. Germline V gene data show CDR1 as GTSNPN and CDR2 as SVGIG (reference sequence). This CDR3 contains 13 residues. CDR3 DNA: TGTGCCTGGACCAGAGGGGAGGGACTCGAGCAGTACTTC. This translates into CAWTRGEGLEQYF.